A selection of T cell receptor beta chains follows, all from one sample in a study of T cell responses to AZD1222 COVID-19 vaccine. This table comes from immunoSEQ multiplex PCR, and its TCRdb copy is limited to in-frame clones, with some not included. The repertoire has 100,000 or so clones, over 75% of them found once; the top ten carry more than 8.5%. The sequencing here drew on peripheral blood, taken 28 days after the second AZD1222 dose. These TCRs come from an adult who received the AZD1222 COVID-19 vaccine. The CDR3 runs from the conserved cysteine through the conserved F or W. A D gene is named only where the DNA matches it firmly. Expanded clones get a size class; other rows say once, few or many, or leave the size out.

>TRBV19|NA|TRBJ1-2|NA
TGTGCCAGTAGCAGATATAACTATGGCTACACCTTC
CASSRYNYGYTF
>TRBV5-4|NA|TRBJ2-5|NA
TGTGCCAGCAGCTCACAGGGTTTGGGAGAGACCCAGTACTTC
CASSSQGLGETQYF
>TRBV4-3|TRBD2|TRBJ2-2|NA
TGCGCCTCGGGGCGGGAGGTCCGAAGCGGGGAGCTGTTTTTT
CASGREVRSGELFF
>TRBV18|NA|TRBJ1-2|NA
TGTGCCAGCTCACCGGGAAAGGACTATGGCTACACCTTC
CASSPGKDYGYTF
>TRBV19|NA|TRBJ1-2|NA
TGTGCCAGTAGTTTGGAGACGCGACCCTTGGGTGGCTACACCTTC
CASSLETRPLGGYTF
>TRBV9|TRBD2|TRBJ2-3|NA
TGTGCCAGCAGCGTAGGAGTAGCGGGACCGGATACGCAGTATTTT
CASSVGVAGPDTQYF
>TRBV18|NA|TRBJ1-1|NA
TGTGCCAGCTCACCCCCGGGCGGCATGAACACTGAAGCTTTCTTT
CASSPPGGMNTEAFF
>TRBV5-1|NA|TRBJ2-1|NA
TGCGCCAGCAGCTCGGTAGGGTTCACCTCCTACAATGAGCAGTTCTTC
CASSSVGFTSYNEQFF
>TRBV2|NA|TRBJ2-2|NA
TGTGCCAGCAGTGAAGCCAGGGGTTTCGGGGAGCTGTTTTTT
CASSEARGFGELFF
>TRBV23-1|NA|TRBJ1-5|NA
TGCGCCAGCAGTCCGGATGGAGCCGGGCGTGACTTTTGGGTTATGGGCAATCAGCCCCAGCATTTT
CASSPDGAGRDFWVMGNQPQHF
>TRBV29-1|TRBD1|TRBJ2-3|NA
TGCAGCGTTGAATCGGGTACGGGGACAGCCCTCCATTTT
CSVESGTGTALHF
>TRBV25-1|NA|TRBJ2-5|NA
TGTGCCAGCAGTGCCCAAGAGACCCAGTACTTC
CASSAQETQYF
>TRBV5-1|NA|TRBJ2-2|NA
TGCGCCAGCATGGCACTAGAAACGATCGGGGAGCTGTTTTTT
CASMALETIGELFF
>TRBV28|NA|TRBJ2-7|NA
TGTGCCAGCAGTCCCTCGTTAAAAACCTACGAGCAGTACTTC
CASSPSLKTYEQYF
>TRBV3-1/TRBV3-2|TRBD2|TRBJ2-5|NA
TGTGCCAGCAGCCAAGATGACTGTAGCGGGAGAGAAGAGACCCAGTACTTC
CASSQDDCSGREETQYF
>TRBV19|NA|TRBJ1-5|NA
TGTGCCAGTAGGGGAAGACAGGACCCTGGGGGCAATCAGCCCCAGCATTTT
CASRGRQDPGGNQPQHF
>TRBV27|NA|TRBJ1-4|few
TGTGCCAGCAGTTCCACCCGGGGGCTATTAGAAAAACTGTTTTTT
CASSSTRGLLEKLFF
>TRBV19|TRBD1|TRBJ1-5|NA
TGTGCCAGTAGTATAGACGACAGGGTTAGCAATCAGCCCCAGCATTTT
CASSIDDRVSNQPQHF
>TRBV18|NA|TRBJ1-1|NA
TGTGCCAGCTCACCGTCCCGGGGGGCACCTGAAGCTTTCTTT
CASSPSRGAPEAFF
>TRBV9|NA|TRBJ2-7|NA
TGTGCCAGCAGCGTAGCTAGTACTCCGGCCGAGCAGTACTTC
CASSVASTPAEQYF
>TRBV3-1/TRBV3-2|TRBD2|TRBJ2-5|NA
TGTGCCAGCAGCCAAGTTCTAGCGGTCCAAGAGACCCAGTACTTC
CASSQVLAVQETQYF
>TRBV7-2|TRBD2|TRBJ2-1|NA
TGTGCCAGCAGCTTAGCGTGGGCGGGGGGGTTTTATGTTGAGCAGTTCTTC
CASSLAWAGGFYVEQFF
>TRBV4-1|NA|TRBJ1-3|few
TGCGCCAGCAGCCCCTCATCGACAGGTACCCGCTCTGGAAACACCATATATTTT
CASSPSSTGTRSGNTIYF
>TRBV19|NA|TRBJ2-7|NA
TGTGCCAGTAGCGTGGGCCCCTACGAGCAGTACTTC
CASSVGPYEQYF
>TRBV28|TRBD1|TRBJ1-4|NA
TGTGCCAGCAAACGCGCGGAGACAGGGGGTAATGAAAAACTGTTTTTT
CASKRAETGGNEKLFF
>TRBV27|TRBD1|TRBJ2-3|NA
TGTGCCAGCAGTCGACGGGACAGGTCGGGAGATACGCAGTATTTT
CASSRRDRSGDTQYF
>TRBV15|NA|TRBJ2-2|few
TGTGCCACCAGCAGAGGACAGGCCGCCTTCGGGGAGCTGTTTTTT
CATSRGQAAFGELFF
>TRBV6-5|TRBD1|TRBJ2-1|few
TGTGCCAGCAGTATCAACAGGGGGCGTTACAATGAGCAGTTCTTC
CASSINRGRYNEQFF
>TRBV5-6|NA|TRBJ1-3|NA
TGTGCCAGCACCGTTCTCCCTGGAGGGCTTGGAAACACCATATATTTT
CASTVLPGGLGNTIYF
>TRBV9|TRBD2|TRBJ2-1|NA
TGTGCCAGCAGCGTAGGGGGACTAGCCGCCAATGAGCAGTTCTTC
CASSVGGLAANEQFF
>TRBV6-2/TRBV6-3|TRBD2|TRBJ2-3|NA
TGTGCCAGCAGCCCACGACTAGCGGGGGGTCCTGATACGCAGTATTTT
CASSPRLAGGPDTQYF
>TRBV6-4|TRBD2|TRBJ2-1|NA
TGTGCCAGCGCGGCGTCAGCGGGGGGGAATTACAATGAGCAGTTCTTC
CASAASAGGNYNEQFF
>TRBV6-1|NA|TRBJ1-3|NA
TGTGCCAGCAGTGGGGCAAACAGGGCCTCTGGAAACACCATATATTTT
CASSGANRASGNTIYF
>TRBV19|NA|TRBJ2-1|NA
TGTGCCAGTAGTACTCTCAAGTGGAATGAGCAGTTCTTC
CASSTLKWNEQFF
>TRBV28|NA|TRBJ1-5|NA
TGTGCCAGCAGGTACAGCTGGGGAAATCAGCCCCAGCATTTT
CASRYSWGNQPQHF
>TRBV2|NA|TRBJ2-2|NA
TGTGCCAGCAGTGGCCGGTCCTACACCGGGGAGCTGTTTTTT
CASSGRSYTGELFF
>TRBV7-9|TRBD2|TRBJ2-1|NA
TGTGCCAGCAGCCCCCGACTAGCGGGGAAGTACAATGAGCAGTTCTTC
CASSPRLAGKYNEQFF
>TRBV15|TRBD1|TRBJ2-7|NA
TGTGCCACCAGCGAGCGGACAGGGCGCGAGCAGTACTTC
CATSERTGREQYF
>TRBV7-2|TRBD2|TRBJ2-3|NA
TGTGCCAGCAGCTTCCAAGCGGGGGCCACAGATACGCAGTATTTT
CASSFQAGATDTQYF
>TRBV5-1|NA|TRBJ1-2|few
TGCGCCAGCAGCTTGGAAATTGGTACAAACTATGGCTACACCTTC
CASSLEIGTNYGYTF
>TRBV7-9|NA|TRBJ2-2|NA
TGTGCCAGCAGCGTCGAGGAGAACACCGGGGAGCTGTTTTTT
CASSVEENTGELFF
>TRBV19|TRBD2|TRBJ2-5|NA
TGTGCCAGTAGTCGAACCGCGGGGGGGACCCCAAGGGAGACCCAGTACTTC
CASSRTAGGTPRETQYF
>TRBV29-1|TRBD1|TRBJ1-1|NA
TGCGGGGGGACAGGGGGCTGGGACACTGAAGCTTTCTTT
CGGTGGWDTEAFF
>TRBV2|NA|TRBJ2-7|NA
TGTGCCAGCAGTGAAAGCGGGTACGAGCAGTACTTC
CASSESGYEQYF
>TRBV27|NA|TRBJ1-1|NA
TGTGCCAGCAGTTCGACAGGTCCCCCGAACACTGAAGCTTTCTTT
CASSSTGPPNTEAFF
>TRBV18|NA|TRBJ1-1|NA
TGTGCCAGCTCACCCCAAGGTATCGGGACCGCCCTGAACACTGAAGCTTTCTTT
CASSPQGIGTALNTEAFF
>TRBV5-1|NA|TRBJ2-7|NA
TGCGCCAGCAGCTCCCTCGGTCAGGGACGCGCTGAGCAGTACTTC
CASSSLGQGRAEQYF
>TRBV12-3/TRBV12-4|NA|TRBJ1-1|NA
TGTGCCAGCAGTTTAGAAGTGAACACTGAAGCTTTCTTT
CASSLEVNTEAFF
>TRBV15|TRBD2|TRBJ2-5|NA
TGTGCCACCAGCTGGACTAGCGGGAGAGGTGAGACCCAGTACTTC
CATSWTSGRGETQYF
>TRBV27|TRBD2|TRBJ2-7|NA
TGTGCCAGCAGTTTAAGCGGGGAGTTCTCCTACGAGCAGTACTTC
CASSLSGEFSYEQYF
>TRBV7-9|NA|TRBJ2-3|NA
TGTGCCAGCAGCTTAGGGAACCGGGGACCCACAGATACGCAGTATTTT
CASSLGNRGPTDTQYF
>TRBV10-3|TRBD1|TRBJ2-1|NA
TGTGCCATCAGTGTGGGCGGGACAGGTCACAATGAGCAGTTCTTC
CAISVGGTGHNEQFF
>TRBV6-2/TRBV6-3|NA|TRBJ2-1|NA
TGTGCCAGCAGTTCAGACAACTACAATGAGCAGTTCTTC
CASSSDNYNEQFF
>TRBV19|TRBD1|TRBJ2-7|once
TGTGCCAGTAGTCCACAGGGACAGGAAGGGGGCTACGAGCAGTACTTC
CASSPQGQEGGYEQYF
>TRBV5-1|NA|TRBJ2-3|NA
TGCGCCAGCAGCTTGGGCAGGGCTAGCACAGATACGCAGTATTTT
CASSLGRASTDTQYF
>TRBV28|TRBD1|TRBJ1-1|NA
TGTGCCAGCAGACTTTTCAGGGGGTTGCACACTGAAGCTTTCTTT
CASRLFRGLHTEAFF
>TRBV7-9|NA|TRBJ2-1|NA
TGTGCCAGCAGCCCCTGGGACAATGAGCAGTTCTTC
CASSPWDNEQFF